The 3 T cell receptor beta chains given below trace back to one sample, sequenced in a study of metastatic and nonmetastatic thyroid tumors. Patients underwent thyroid surgery, and none had received any treatment before it. TCRdb re-clonotyped the PCR reads via MiXCR. The sample records roughly 70,000 clones, less than 20% being singletons. Material: blood. Receptors were obtained from a female donor with papillary thyroid cancer or a benign thyroid nodule (not recorded which). Some clones in this sample may be carry-over from other donors' samples.

This clone was picked up many times. The DNA for the CDR3 is TGCAGTGCGGAGGGACTAGCGGGGAACTACGAGCAGTACTTC. Translation: CSAEGLAGNYEQYF. The rearrangement links TRBV20-1 to TRBJ2-7, with 13 nucleotides matching TRBD2. The CDR3 covers 14 residues. CDR1 is DFQATT and CDR2 is SNEGSKA in the germline V gene (reference sequence). Trimming removed 6 bases from V and 3 bases from J; junction bases left unmatched: 5.

In regard to this clone: One base away lies a much larger clone, so this may be a sequencing read error. This rearrangement joins TRBV5-1 to TRBJ2-5; no firm D call. CDR3 length: 16 residues. V was pared by 3 bases and J by 3 bases, with 18 bases between. Germline V gene lookup returns CDR1 SGHRS and CDR2 YFSETQ. The chain's CDR3 is CASSSKINQYKETQYF. CDR3 DNA sequence: TGCGCCAGCAGCTCGAAAATCAATCAGTACAAAGAGACCCAGTACTTC.

This clone appeared many times. The chain has TRBV28 and TRBJ1-5; 8 nucleotides agree with TRBD1. V lost 8 bases and J lost 0; bases outside the gene matches: 9. The germline V gene encodes CDR1 MDHEN and CDR2 SYDVKM. The CDR3 length is 16 residues. This chain's CDR3 is CASRLRDRFSNQPQHF. DNA for the CDR3: TGTGCCAGCCGACTTCGGGACAGGTTTAGCAATCAGCCCCAGCATTTT.